This section outlines one TCR beta chain sequence together with its context. These data come from a study of T cells after yellow fever vaccination. Via MiXCR, TCRdb re-called the 5' RACE reads, giving one row per CDR3 protein. The sample lists approximately 330,000 distinct CDR3 sequences; roughly an eighth were seen once. This receptor was obtained from a man in his late teens or twenties who received the YFV17D yellow fever vaccine. The sample consisted of CD4+ T cells sorted from PBMCs, taken 15 days after the yellow fever booster vaccination.

The CDR3 DNA follows: TGTGCCAGCAGCCAAGATCTCTACAGGGCCAAAAACATTCAGTACTTC. Translation: CASSQDLYRAKNIQYF. J is TRBJ2-4 and V is TRBV4-2; weak D call: TRBD1 (5 bases). Germline CDR1 LGHNA, CDR2 YNFKEQ. V was trimmed by 0 bases and J by 1 base, leaving 10 bases between them. The CDR3 is 16 amino acids.